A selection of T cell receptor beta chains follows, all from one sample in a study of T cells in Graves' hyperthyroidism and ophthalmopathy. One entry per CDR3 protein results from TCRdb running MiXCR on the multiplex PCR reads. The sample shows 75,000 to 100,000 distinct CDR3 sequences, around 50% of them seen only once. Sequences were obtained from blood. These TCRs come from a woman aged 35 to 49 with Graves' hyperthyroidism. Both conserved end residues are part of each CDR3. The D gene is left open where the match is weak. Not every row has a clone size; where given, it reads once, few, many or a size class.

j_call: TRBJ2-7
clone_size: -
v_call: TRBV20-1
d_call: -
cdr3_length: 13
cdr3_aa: CSARRQGVFEQYF
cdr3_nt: TGCAGTGCTAGACGGCAGGGCGTCTTCGAGCAGTACTTC

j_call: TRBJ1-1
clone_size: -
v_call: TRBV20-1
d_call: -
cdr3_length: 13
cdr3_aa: CRQGGDVNTEAFF
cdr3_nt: TGCAGGCAGGGCGGGGATGTGAACACTGAAGCTTTCTTT

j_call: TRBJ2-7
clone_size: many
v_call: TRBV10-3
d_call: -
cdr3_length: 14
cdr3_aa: CAISELGDRTEQYF
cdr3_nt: TGTGCCATCAGTGAGCTAGGTGACAGGACCGAGCAGTACTTC

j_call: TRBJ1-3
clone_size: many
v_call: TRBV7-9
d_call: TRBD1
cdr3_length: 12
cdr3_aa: CAGGQGSGTIYF
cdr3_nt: TGTGCCGGTGGACAGGGCTCCGGCACCATATATTTT

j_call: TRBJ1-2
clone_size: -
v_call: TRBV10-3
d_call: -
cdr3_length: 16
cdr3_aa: CAIRVEANTGEAGYTF
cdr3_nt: TGTGCCATCAGGGTGGAGGCGAACACCGGGGAGGCTGGCTACACCTTC

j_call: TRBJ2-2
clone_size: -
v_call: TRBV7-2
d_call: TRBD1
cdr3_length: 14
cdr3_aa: CASTGTGGLGELFF
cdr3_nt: TGTGCCAGCACCGGGACAGGGGGCTTGGGGGAGCTGTTTTTT

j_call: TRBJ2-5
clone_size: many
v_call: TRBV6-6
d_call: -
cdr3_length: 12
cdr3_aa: CASSEVVGSQYF
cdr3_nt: TGTGCCAGCAGTGAAGTTGTAGGCTCCCAGTACTTC

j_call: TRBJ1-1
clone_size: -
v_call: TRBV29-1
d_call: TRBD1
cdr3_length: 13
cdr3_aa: CSVGTGAAGEAFF
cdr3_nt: TGCAGCGTAGGAACAGGGGCCGCTGGGGAAGCTTTCTTT

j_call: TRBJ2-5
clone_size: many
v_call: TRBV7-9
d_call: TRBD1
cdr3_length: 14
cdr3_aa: CASSLGQAGETQYF
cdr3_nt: TGTGCCAGCAGCCTCGGACAGGCCGGGGAGACCCAGTACTTC

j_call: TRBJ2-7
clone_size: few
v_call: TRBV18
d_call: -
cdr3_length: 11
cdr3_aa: CASSGNYEQYF
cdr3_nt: TGTGCCAGCTCGGGAAACTACGAGCAGTACTTC

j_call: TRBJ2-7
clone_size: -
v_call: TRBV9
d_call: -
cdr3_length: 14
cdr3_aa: CASRGEGWAYEQYF
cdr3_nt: TGTGCCAGCAGAGGTGAAGGGTGGGCCTACGAGCAGTACTTC

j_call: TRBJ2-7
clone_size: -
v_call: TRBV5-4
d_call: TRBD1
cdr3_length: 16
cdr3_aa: CASSYGPGTGDYEQYF
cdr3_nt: TGTGCCAGCAGTTACGGCCCCGGGACAGGGGACTACGAGCAGTACTTC

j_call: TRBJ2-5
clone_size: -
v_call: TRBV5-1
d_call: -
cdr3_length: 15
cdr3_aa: CASSLGRDQQETQYF
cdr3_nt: TGCGCCAGCAGCTTGGGACGGGACCAACAAGAGACCCAGTACTTC

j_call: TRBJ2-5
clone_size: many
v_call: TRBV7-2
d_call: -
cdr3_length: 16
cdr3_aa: CASSSNTGRSQETQYF
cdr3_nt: TGTGCCAGCAGCTCCAACACGGGACGGTCCCAAGAGACCCAGTACTTC

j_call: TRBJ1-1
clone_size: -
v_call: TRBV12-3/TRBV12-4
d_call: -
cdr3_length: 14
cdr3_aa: CASSLAGIVTEAFF
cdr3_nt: TGTGCCAGCAGTTTAGCGGGGATTGTCACTGAAGCTTTCTTT

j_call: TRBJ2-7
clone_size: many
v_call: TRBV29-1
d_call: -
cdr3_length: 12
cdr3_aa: CSVRTANYEQYF
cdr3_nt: TGCAGCGTCCGGACAGCTAACTACGAGCAGTACTTC

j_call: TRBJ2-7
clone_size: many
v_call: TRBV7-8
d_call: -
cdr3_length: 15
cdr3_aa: CASSLALGVSYEQYF
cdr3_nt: TGTGCCAGCAGCTTAGCGCTCGGGGTGTCCTACGAGCAGTACTTC

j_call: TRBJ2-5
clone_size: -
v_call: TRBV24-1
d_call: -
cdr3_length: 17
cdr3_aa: CATSDHPRAGALETQYF
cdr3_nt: TGTGCCACCAGTGATCACCCTCGGGCAGGGGCATTGGAGACCCAGTACTTC

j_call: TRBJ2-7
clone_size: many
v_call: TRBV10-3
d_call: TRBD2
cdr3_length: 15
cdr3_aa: CAISDYSGNTYEQYF
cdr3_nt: TGTGCCATCAGTGATTATAGCGGGAACACCTACGAGCAGTACTTC

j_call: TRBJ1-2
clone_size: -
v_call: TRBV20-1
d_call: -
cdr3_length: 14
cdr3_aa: CSAVPDGGNYGYTF
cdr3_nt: TGCAGTGCTGTTCCGGACGGGGGTAACTATGGCTACACCTTC

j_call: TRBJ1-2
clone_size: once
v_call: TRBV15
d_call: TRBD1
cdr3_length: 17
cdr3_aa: CATSSFYSDRGGYGYTF
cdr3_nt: TGTGCCACCAGCAGCTTCTATTCGGACAGGGGAGGCTATGGCTACACCTTC

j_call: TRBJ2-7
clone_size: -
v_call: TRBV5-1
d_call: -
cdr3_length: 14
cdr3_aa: CASSGGYRWYEQYF
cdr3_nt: TGCGCCAGCAGCGGGGGGTATCGGTGGTACGAGCAGTACTTC

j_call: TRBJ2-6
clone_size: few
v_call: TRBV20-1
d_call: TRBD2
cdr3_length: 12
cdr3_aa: CSAIGPGRGWAF
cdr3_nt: TGCAGTGCCATCGGGCCGGGGAGGGGTTGGGCTTTC

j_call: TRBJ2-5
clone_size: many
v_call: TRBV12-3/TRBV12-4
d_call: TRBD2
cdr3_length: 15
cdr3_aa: CASSLGGRAMETQYF
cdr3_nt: TGTGCCAGCAGTTTGGGCGGGAGGGCCATGGAGACCCAGTACTTC

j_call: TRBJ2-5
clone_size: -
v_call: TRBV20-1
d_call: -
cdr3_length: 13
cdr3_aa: CSARQGSGETQYF
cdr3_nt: TGCAGTGCTAGACAGGGAAGTGGAGAGACCCAGTACTTC

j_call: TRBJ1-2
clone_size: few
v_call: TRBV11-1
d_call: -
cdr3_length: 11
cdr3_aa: CARAENYGYTF
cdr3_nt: TGTGCCAGGGCCGAGAACTATGGCTACACCTTC

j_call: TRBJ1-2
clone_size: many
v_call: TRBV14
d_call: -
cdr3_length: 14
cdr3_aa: CASSQEGTVYGYTF
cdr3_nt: TGTGCCAGCAGCCAAGAAGGGACCGTCTATGGCTACACCTTC

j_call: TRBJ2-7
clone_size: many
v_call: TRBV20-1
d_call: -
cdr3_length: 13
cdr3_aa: CSAPLGRIYEQYF
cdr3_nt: TGCAGTGCTCCACTCGGCCGAATCTACGAGCAGTACTTC

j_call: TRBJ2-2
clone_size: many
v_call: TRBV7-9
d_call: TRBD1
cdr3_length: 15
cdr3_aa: CAGRPGQGASGELFF
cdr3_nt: TGTGCCGGTCGACCGGGACAGGGGGCATCCGGGGAGCTGTTTTTT

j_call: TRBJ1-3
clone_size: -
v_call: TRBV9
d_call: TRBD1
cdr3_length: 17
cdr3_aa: CASSQGRQGLGENTIYF
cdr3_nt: TGTGCCAGCAGCCAAGGTCGACAGGGGTTAGGTGAAAACACCATATATTTT

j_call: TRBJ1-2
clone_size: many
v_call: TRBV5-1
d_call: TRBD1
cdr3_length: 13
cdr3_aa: CASSPDRDYGYTF
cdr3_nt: TGCGCCAGCAGCCCGGACAGGGACTATGGCTACACCTTC

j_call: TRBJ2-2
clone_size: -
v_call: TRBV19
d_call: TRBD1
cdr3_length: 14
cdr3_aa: CARPGTDNAGELFF
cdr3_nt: TGTGCCAGACCCGGGACAGACAACGCCGGGGAGCTGTTTTTT

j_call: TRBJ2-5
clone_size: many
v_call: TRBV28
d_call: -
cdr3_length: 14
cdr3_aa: CASSYLRAGETQYF
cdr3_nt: TGTGCCAGCAGCTACCTCAGGGCTGGGGAGACCCAGTACTTC

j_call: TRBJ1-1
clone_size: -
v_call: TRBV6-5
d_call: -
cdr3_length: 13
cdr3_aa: CASSYLGGTEAFF
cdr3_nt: TGTGCCAGCAGTTACTTGGGGGGCACTGAAGCTTTCTTT

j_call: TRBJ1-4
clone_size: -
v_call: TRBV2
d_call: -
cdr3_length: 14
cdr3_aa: CASSEGTADEKLFF
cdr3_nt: TGTGCCAGCAGTGAAGGGACAGCGGACGAAAAACTGTTTTTT

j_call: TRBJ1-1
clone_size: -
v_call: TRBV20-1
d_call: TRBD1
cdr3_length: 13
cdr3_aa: CSARPGQAYEAFF
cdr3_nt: TGCAGTGCTAGACCGGGACAGGCTTATGAAGCTTTCTTT

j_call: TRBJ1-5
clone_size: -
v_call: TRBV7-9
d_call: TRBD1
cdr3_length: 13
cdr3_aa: CASSSSGGTAQHF
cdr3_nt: TGTGCCAGCAGCTCGTCAGGGGGGACAGCCCAGCATTTT

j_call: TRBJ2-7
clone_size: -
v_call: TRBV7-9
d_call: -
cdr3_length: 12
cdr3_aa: CASMGDFYEQYF
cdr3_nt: TGTGCCAGCATGGGAGACTTCTACGAGCAGTACTTC

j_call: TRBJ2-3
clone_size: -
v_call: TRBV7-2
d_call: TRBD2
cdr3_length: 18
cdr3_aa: CASSPGWTSGSTADTQYF
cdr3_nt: TGTGCCAGCAGTCCCGGATGGACTAGCGGGAGTACCGCAGATACGCAGTATTTT

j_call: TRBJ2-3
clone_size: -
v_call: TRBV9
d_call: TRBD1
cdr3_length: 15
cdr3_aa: CASSVAGTGADTQYF
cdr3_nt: TGTGCCAGCAGCGTAGCGGGGACAGGGGCAGATACGCAGTATTTT

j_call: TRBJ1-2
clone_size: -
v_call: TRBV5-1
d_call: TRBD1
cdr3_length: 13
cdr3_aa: CASTYGDRQGYTF
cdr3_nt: TGCGCCAGCACATACGGGGACAGGCAAGGCTACACCTTC

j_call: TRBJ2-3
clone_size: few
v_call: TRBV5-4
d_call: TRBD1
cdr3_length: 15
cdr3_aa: CASRADRVGTDTQYF
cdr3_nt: TGTGCCAGCAGGGCCGACAGGGTTGGAACAGATACGCAGTATTTT

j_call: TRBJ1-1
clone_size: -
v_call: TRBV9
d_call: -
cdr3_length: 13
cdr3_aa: CASSGHQNTEAFF
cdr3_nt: TGTGCCAGCAGCGGGCACCAGAACACTGAAGCTTTCTTT

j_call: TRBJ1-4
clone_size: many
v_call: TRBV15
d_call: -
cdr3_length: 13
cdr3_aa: CATNQGLHEKLFF
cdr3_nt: TGTGCCACTAACCAGGGGCTTCATGAAAAACTGTTTTTT

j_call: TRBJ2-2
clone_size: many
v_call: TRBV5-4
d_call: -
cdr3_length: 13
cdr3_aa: CASSPTPGGELFF
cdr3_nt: TGTGCCAGCAGCCCGACCCCGGGCGGGGAGCTGTTTTTT

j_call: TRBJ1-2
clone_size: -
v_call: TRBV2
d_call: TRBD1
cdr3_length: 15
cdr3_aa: CASSEAGTGLYGYTF
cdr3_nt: TGTGCCAGCAGTGAAGCCGGGACAGGGCTCTATGGCTACACCTTC

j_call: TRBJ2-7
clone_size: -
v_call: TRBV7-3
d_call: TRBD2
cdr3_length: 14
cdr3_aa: CASHTSGRTYEQYF
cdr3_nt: TGTGCCAGCCACACTAGCGGGAGAACCTACGAGCAGTACTTC